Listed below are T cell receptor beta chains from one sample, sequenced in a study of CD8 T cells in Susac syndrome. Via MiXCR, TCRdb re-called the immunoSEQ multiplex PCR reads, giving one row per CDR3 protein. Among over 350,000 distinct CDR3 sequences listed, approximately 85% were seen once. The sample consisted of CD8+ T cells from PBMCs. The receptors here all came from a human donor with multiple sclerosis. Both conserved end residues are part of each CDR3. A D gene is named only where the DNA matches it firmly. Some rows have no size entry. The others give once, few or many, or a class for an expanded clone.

TGTGCCTGGAGTGAGGGGATCCTAGGCTATGGCTACACCTTC CAWSEGILGYGYTF TRBJ1-2 once TRBV30 .
TGTGCCAGCAGGGAACCCTCTGGGGCCAACGTCCTGACTTTC CASREPSGANVLTF TRBJ2-6 . TRBV28 .
TGTGCCAGTAGTGTCTTGAGAGGGTTCTCTGGAAACACCATATATTTT CASSVLRGFSGNTIYF TRBJ1-3 . TRBV19 .
TGTGCCAGCAGCTACGACATCGGCACTGAAGCTTTCTTT CASSYDIGTEAFF TRBJ1-1 few TRBV11-2 .
TGTGCCAGCAGCCGACAGGGGGCGATACTTTTGAACACTGAAGCTTTCTTT CASSRQGAILLNTEAFF TRBJ1-1 . TRBV13 TRBD1
TGTGCCAGCAGCTTACCTAGCGGGGGGAGCAATGAGCAGTTCTTC CASSLPSGGSNEQFF TRBJ2-1 few TRBV7-9 TRBD2
TGTGCCAGCAGCGTGGATAACGGACTCAATCTCGAGACCCAGTACTTC CASSVDNGLNLETQYF TRBJ2-5 . TRBV5-4 .
TGTGCCAGCAGTTGGGCTCTAGCGGGGCTCACCGGGGAGCTGTTTTTT CASSWALAGLTGELFF TRBJ2-2 . TRBV12-3/TRBV12-4 TRBD2
TGCAGTGCTAGAGTGACAGGGGGGAACAATGAGCAGTTCTTC CSARVTGGNNEQFF TRBJ2-1 . TRBV20-1 TRBD1
TGTGCCAGCAGCTTAGAGCGGTTAACCTATGGCTACACCTTC CASSLERLTYGYTF TRBJ1-2 . TRBV7-9 .
TGTGCCACCATAGCCGGGACAGGGACCCCACAATACCAAGAGACCCAGTACTTC CATIAGTGTPQYQETQYF TRBJ2-5 . TRBV7-9 TRBD1
TGCAGTGCTACCGGACAGGGTGGCACCGGGGAGCTGTTTTTT CSATGQGGTGELFF TRBJ2-2 few TRBV20-1 TRBD1
TGTGCCAGCAGCCAGGACCGGGGCCTTGGGGAGCAGTACTTC CASSQDRGLGEQYF TRBJ2-7 . TRBV3-1 .
TGTGCCAGCAGCCTGGACAGTGATTTGGAAAAACTGTTTTTT CASSLDSDLEKLFF TRBJ1-4 . TRBV7-9 .
TGTGCCAGCAGTTTTTTACTAGCGGCTAGCACAGATACGCAGTATTTT CASSFLLAASTDTQYF TRBJ2-3 . TRBV27 TRBD2
TGTGCCAGCAGCGTAGACCGGGTCTTCAAGTCAGATACGCAGTATTTT CASSVDRVFKSDTQYF TRBJ2-3 once TRBV9 .
TGTGCCAGCAGCTGGGCTCGAAATGAGCAGTTCTTC CASSWARNEQFF TRBJ2-1 . TRBV11-2 .
TGTGCCAGCAGTCGGTATGGGGAGGAGACCCAGTACTTC CASSRYGEETQYF TRBJ2-5 . TRBV25-1 .
TGCGCCAGCAGCTTGTTCGGCAGGGTGAACACCGGGGAGCTGTTTTTT CASSLFGRVNTGELFF TRBJ2-2 . TRBV5-1 .
TGCGCCAGCAGTGAGCCTAGCGGGACGGGCAATGAGCAGTTCTTC CASSEPSGTGNEQFF TRBJ2-1 . TRBV10-1 TRBD2
TGTGCCAGCAGTTACGCCGGACGGGACACCGGGGAGCTGTTTTTT CASSYAGRDTGELFF TRBJ2-2 . TRBV6-5 .
TGCGCCAGCAGCCCGGCACAGGGAAACACCATATATTTT CASSPAQGNTIYF TRBJ1-3 . TRBV5-1 .
TGTGCCAGCAGTCCAGGGGAACAGGCGGCTTTCTTT CASSPGEQAAFF TRBJ1-1 once TRBV5-5 .
TGCGCCAGCAGCTGGACAGGGGGTGATGAGCAGTTCTTC CASSWTGGDEQFF TRBJ2-1 few TRBV5-1 TRBD1
TGTGCCAGCAGCCAAGGACTTGGATCACCGATCACGGAGGAGGTTTGGTTCTTC CASSQGLGSPITEEVWFF TRBJ2-1 . TRBV4-2 .
TGTGCCAGCGGGAACCCCCAAGAGACCCAGTACTTC CASGNPQETQYF TRBJ2-5 . TRBV12-3/TRBV12-4 .